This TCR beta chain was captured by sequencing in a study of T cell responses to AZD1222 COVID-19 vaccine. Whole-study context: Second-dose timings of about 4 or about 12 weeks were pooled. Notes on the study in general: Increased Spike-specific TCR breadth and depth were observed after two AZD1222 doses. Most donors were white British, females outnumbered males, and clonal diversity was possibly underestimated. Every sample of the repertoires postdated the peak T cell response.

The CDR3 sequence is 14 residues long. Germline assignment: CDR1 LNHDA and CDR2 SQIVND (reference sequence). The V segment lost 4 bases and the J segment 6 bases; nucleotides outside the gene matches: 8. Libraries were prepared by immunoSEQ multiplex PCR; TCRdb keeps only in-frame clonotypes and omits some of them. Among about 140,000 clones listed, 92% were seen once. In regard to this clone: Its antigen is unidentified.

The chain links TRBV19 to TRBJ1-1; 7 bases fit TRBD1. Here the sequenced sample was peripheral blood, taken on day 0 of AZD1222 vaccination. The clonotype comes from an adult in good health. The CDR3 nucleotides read TGTGCCAGTAGTAGAGACAGGGACGTCGCTGAAGCTTTCTTT. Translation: CASSRDRDVAEAFF.